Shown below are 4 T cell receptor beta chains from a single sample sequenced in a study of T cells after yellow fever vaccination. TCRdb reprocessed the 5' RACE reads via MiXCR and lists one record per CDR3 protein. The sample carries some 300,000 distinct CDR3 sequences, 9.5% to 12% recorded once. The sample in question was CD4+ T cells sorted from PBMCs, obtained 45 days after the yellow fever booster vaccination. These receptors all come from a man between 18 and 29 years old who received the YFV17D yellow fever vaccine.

CDR3 sequence (DNA): TGTGCCAGCAGTTACGGGGTCATTGAGACCCAGTACTTC. It encodes CASSYGVIETQYF. This sequence joins TRBV6-2 or TRBV6-3 and TRBJ2-5; D not certain. V was trimmed by 2 bases and J by 5 bases, leaving 9 bases between them. The CDR3 loop spans 13 amino acids. Germline loops: CDR1 MNHEY, CDR2 SVGEGT.

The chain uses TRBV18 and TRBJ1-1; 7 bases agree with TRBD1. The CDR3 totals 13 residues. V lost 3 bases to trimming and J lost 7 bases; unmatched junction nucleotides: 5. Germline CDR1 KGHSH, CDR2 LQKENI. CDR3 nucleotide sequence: TGTGCCAGCTCACCCGGACAGGCACATGAAGCTTTCTTT. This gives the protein CASSPGQAHEAFF.

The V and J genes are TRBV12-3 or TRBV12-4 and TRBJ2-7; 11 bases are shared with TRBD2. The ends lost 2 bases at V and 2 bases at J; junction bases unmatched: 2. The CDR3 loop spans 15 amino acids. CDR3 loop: CASSLSGLAAYEQYF. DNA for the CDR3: TGTGCCAGCAGTTTATCGGGACTAGCGGCCTACGAGCAGTACTTC.

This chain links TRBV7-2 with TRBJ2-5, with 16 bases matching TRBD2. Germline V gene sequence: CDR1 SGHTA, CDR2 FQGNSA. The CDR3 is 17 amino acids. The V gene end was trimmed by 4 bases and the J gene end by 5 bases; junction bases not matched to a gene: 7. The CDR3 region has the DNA TGTGCCAGCAGCTCGGGACTAGCGGGGGGGCCAGGGGAGACCCAGTACTTC. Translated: CASSSGLAGGPGETQYF.